These 18 T cell receptor beta chains were all obtained from the same sample, sequenced in a study of CDR3 diversity in severe acne. TCRdb re-called the PCR reads through MiXCR, storing one row per CDR3 protein. Of roughly 81,000 distinct CDR3 sequences listed, about 52% are singletons. Sequences were obtained from blood. Receptor source: a male donor in good health, serving as a control.

As concerns this clonotype: One end of the junction varies from germline; a read error may be responsible. The gene calls are TRBV24-1 and TRBJ1-3; D gene ambiguous. Germline V gene sequence: CDR1 KGHDR, CDR2 SFDVKD. The length of the CDR3 is 14 residues. DNA of the CDR3: TGTGCCACCAGTGAGCGACTTGTAGGAAACACTATATATTTT. This sequence encodes CATSERLVGNTIYF.

A word on this clonotype: A much larger clone sits a single nucleotide away, making a read error possible. The chain carries TRBV11-2 and TRBJ1-1; D gene unclear. Germline loops: CDR1 SGHAT, CDR2 FQNNGV. There are 12 residues in the CDR3. The CDR3 protein is CASSSGFTDAFF. CDR3 sequence (DNA): TGTGCCAGCAGTTCAGGTTTCACTGATGCTTTCTTT. The full variable domain, completed using reference TRBV11-2 and TRBJ1-1, is EAGVAQSPRYKIIEKRQSVAFWCNPISGHATLYWYQQILGQGPKLLIQFQNNGVVDDSQLPKDRFSAERLKGVDSTLKIQPAKLEDSAVYLCASSSGFTDAFFGQGTRLTVV.

This sequence joins TRBV7-6 and TRBJ2-3; 8 nucleotides match TRBD2. The CDR3 runs to 16 residues. In germline, CDR1 is SGHVS, CDR2 FNYEAQ. Trimming cost V 3 bases and J 7 bases; bases outside gene matches: 12. This CDR3 reads CASSFWTSRRIYTQYF. The DNA for the CDR3 is TGTGCCAGCAGCTTTTGGACTAGCAGGAGGATCTATACGCAGTATTTT.

V is TRBV20-1 and J is TRBJ2-3, with D possibly matching TRBD1 (5 bases). In germline, CDR1 is DFQATT, CDR2 SNEGSKA (reference sequence). The V gene lost 1 base and the J gene lost 0 bases, with 14 bases spanning the gap. CDR3 length equals 16 residues. CDR3 in DNA: TGCAGTGCTAGAGGTTGGGGCCAGCACAGCACAGATACGCAGTATTTT. Its translation: CSARGWGQHSTDTQYF.

The V and J genes are TRBV10-3 and TRBJ2-5, with a weak D call TRBD1 (6 bases). The J call may be incorrect, as the DNA end agrees better with TRBJ2-7. The length of the CDR3 is 15 residues. Germline V gene lookup returns CDR1 ENHRY and CDR2 SYGVKD. CDR3 sequence: CAISDPGHSSYEQYF. The CDR3 coding sequence is TGTGCCATCAGTGACCCGGGACACAGTTCCTACGAGCAGTACTTC.

Ten or more counts support this clonotype. The chain employs TRBV6-5 and TRBJ1-5, with unresolved D. Looked up from germline, CDR1 is MNHEY and CDR2 is SVGAGI. The length of the CDR3 is 14 residues. With 0 bases removed from V and 1 base from J, the gap between germline ends came to 4 bases. The CDR3: CASSYSESNQPQHF. CDR3 coding DNA: TGTGCCAGCAGTTACTCAGAGAGCAATCAGCCCCAGCATTTT.

The chain carries TRBV6-5 and TRBJ1-1, with D tentatively TRBD1 (5 bases). Trimming stripped 6 bases from V and 5 bases from J, with 16 bases between. This CDR3 comprises 14 residues. Germline V gives CDR1 MNHEY, CDR2 SVGAGI. CDR3 sequence (DNA): TGTGCCAGCAGCACGGACACCCTGGGGACTGAAGCTTTCTTT. It encodes CASSTDTLGTEAFF.

The gene calls are TRBV25-1 and TRBJ2-7; 13 bases fit TRBD2. Germline CDR1 reads MGHDK; CDR2 reads SYGVNS. The CDR3 has 17 residues. The V segment lost 8 bases and the J segment 2 bases; nucleotides outside the gene matches: 12. The CDR3 loop reads CASSPGLAGSQTYEQYF. CDR3 in DNA: TGTGCCAGCTCCCCGGGACTAGCGGGAAGTCAGACCTACGAGCAGTACTTC.

The chain combines TRBV2 with TRBJ1-1; TRBD1 is a possible D gene (5 bases). Germline CDR1 is SNHLY and CDR2 is FYNNEI. The CDR3 runs 13 residues. Trimming took off 5 bases at V and 4 bases at J, with 11 bases between the two ends. This CDR3 is CASSLGVPTEAFF. The CDR3 DNA reads TGTGCCAGCAGTTTAGGGGTGCCCACTGAAGCTTTCTTT.

This clonotype occurred many times. V usage is TRBV2 and J usage is TRBJ1-5; D gene ambiguous. The ends were cut back, 5 bases at V and 4 bases at J, with 3 bases in the middle. Germline V gene sequence: CDR1 SNHLY, CDR2 FYNNEI. This CDR3 contains 11 residues. CDR3 sequence reads: CASSLNQPQHF. The CDR3 nucleotides read TGTGCCAGCAGTCTTAATCAGCCCCAGCATTTT.

Judged by abundance, this clonotype is medium-sized. The chain has TRBV6-4 and TRBJ2-2; D uncertain. The CDR3 consists of 13 residues. The V end was cut by 2 bases, the J end by 3 bases, with 4 bases between. Germline V lookup: CDR1 MRHNA, CDR2 SNTAGT. DNA of the CDR3: TGTGCCAGCAGTGACAGGGACACCGGGGAGCTGTTTTTT. It encodes CASSDRDTGELFF.

A note on this clonotype: The missing conserved phenylalanine or tryptophan at the end of this CDR3 makes a read error likely. The chain uses TRBV5-4 and TRBJ2-7, with no clear D. CDR3 length: 11 residues. Looked up from germline, CDR1 is SGHNT and CDR2 is YYREEE (reference sequence). The V and J ends lost 8 bases and 1 base respectively, with 7 bases between them. Written as DNA, the CDR3 is TGTGCCAGGGGTTATTCCTACGAGCAGTACTCC. Protein product: CARGYSYEQYS.

There are many counts of this clonotype. The chain carries TRBV9 and TRBJ2-2; D remains unclear. The germline gives CDR1 SGDLS, CDR2 YYNGEE. Trimming removed 1 base at V and 6 bases at J, with 10 bases between. This CDR3 contains 14 residues. This CDR3 is CASSVLDFAGELFF. CDR3 bases: TGTGCCAGCAGCGTACTGGATTTCGCCGGGGAGCTGTTTTTT. Drawing the rest from reference TRBV9 and TRBJ2-2, the complete variable domain is DSGVTQTPKHLITATGQRVTLRCSPRSGDLSVYWYQQSLDQGLQFLIQYYNGEERAKGNILERFSAQQFPDLHSELNLSSLELGDSALYFCASSVLDFAGELFFGEGSRLTVL.

This chain's CDR3 is CSARLSGQGTYNEQFF. CDR3 coding DNA: TGCAGTGCCAGACTCTCGGGACAGGGGACCTACAATGAGCAGTTCTTC. The rearrangement links TRBV20-1 to TRBJ2-1, with 10 bases that match TRBD1. The CDR3 loop spans 16 amino acids. The ends lost 6 bases at V and 2 bases at J; junction bases unmatched: 10. Germline CDR1 is DFQATT and CDR2 is SNEGSKA (reference sequence).

CDR3 DNA sequence: TGCAGTGCTAGGGGACTAGCGGGGGGGCGGGATGAGCAGTTCTTC. This encodes CSARGLAGGRDEQFF. The chain has TRBV20-1 and TRBJ2-1, with 16 bases that match TRBD2. Trimming at V came to 3 bases and at J to 8 bases, leaving 4 bases not matched to a gene. The germline gives CDR1 DFQATT, CDR2 SNEGSKA (reference sequence). CDR3 size: 15 residues.

There are a few counts of this clonotype. The chain links TRBV11-2 to TRBJ1-1, with D possibly matching TRBD1 (6 bases). The CDR3 runs to 13 residues. V was shortened by 4 bases and J by 3 bases, with 9 bases between the two germline ends. Germline assignment: CDR1 SGHAT and CDR2 FQNNGV. This CDR3 reads CASSSYRDTEAFF. The DNA of the CDR3 is TGTGCCAGCAGCTCATACAGGGACACTGAAGCTTTCTTT.

CDR3 in amino acids: CASSLGGFGYGYTF. Written as DNA, the CDR3 is TGTGCCAGCAGCTTGGGGGGATTCGGCTATGGCTACACCTTC. This sequence joins TRBV7-2 and TRBJ1-2, with D possibly matching TRBD1 (5 bases). This CDR3 contains 14 residues. Trimming removed 3 bases at V and 4 bases at J, with 12 bases between. CDR1 is SGHTA and CDR2 is FQGNSA in the germline V gene. Supplemented by reference TRBV7-2 and TRBJ1-2, the full variable domain reads GAGVSQSPSNKVTEKGKDVELRCDPISGHTALYWYRQSLGQGLEFLIYFQGNSAPDKSGLPSDRFSAERTGGSVSTLTIQRTQQEDSAVYLCASSLGGFGYGYTFGSGTRLTVV.

The rearrangement uses TRBV10-3 and TRBJ2-2; TRBD1 matches at 12 bases. This CDR3 has 16 amino acids. Unmatched junction bases numbered 5, after V lost 2 bases and J lost 7 bases. CDR1 is ENHRY, CDR2 SYGVKD, per germline. As DNA, the CDR3 is TGTGCCATCAGTGAGCCCGGGACAGGGGGCAGCGGGGAGCTGTTTTTT. Translating it yields CAISEPGTGGSGELFF.